This TCR beta chain was obtained from a study of blood T cell repertoires in COVID-19. Study background: Nucleic acid was either cDNA or gDNA, and it came from T cells, B-cell-depleted T cells, or PBMCs.

Method: immunoSEQ multiplex PCR; TCRdb's copy keeps in-frame clones and lacks some. The sample has approximately 200,000 clones, 88% seen once. The CDR3 consists of 15 residues. Germline CDR1 is LGHDT and CDR2 is YNNKEL (reference sequence). The germline V and J ends were trimmed by 4 bases and 4 bases, with 16 bases remaining between them. This clone was seen only a few times. Sequenced sample: peripheral blood. The chain is built from TRBV3-1 (or the pseudogene TRBV3-2) and TRBJ1-1; D unclear. This receptor was obtained from a man aged 65-85 years with acute or convalescent COVID-19. CDR3 region: CASSRLGRGSTEAFF. The CDR3 nucleotides read TGTGCCAGCAGCCGCCTAGGACGAGGGAGCACTGAAGCTTTCTTT.